This TCR beta chain was obtained from a study of OX40 agonist ivuxolimab in advanced cancers. Sequencing used immunoSEQ multiplex PCR; TCRdb keeps in-frame clones, though not all of them. The profile shows roughly 20,000 clones, more than 75% of them singletons. Germline V gene data show CDR1 as SGHVS and CDR2 as FQNEAQ. Losses at the gene ends were 2 bases for V and 1 base for J; bases not matched to a gene: 11. The CDR3 totals 19 residues. This clonotype originated in an adult with an advanced solid tumor such as melanoma, head and neck, liver or kidney cancer. Here the sequenced sample was CD4+ or CD8+ T cells sorted from blood, taken in a trial of the OX40 agonist ivuxolimab. The chain uses TRBV7-8 and TRBJ2-2; 9 positions agree with TRBD1. The CDR3 region has the DNA TGTGCCAGCAGCTTATTTAATCCCGGACAGGGGCTGAACACCGGGGAGCTGTTTTTT. It translates to CASSLFNPGQGLNTGELFF.